This entry features one TCR beta chain sequence. Its specificity is unknown. The PCR used 60 Vbeta and 13 Jbeta primers. Sequencing used immunoSEQ multiplex PCR; TCRdb keeps in-frame clones, though not all of them. The sample carries about 180,000 clones, approximately 80% recorded once. This sample was included in a study of cytomegalovirus exposure and HLA in healthy donors. Study background: As released early, the data held some 85 million unique TCRs from HLA-typed donors. Overall study findings and caveats: A list of 150 to 200 TCR beta chains associated with cytomegalovirus was given.

V lost 2 bases to trimming and J lost 3 bases, with 14 bases between them. CDR3 size: 15 residues. The germline CDR1 and CDR2 sequences are SQVTM and ANQGSEA. This clonotype originated in a girl aged 10-17 years in good health and CMV-seropositive. The chain links TRBV29-1 to TRBJ2-1; no clear D gene. The sequencing sample was made of PBMCs. In DNA, the CDR3 is TGCAGCGTTGAACCCGCGGTGGTCCTCTACAATGAGCAGTTCTTC. Translating it yields CSVEPAVVLYNEQFF.